The T cell receptor (beta chain) under discussion was sequenced for a study of T-cell reconstitution after alpha-beta-depleted transplantation in children. General study findings and limits: Expanded graft clones, several hundred of them, were reportedly the source of alpha-beta T cells about two months after transplant. T cells produced anew were the main source of T-cell counts and diversity one year after transplant.

The germline V and J ends were trimmed by 7 bases and 2 bases, with 14 bases remaining between them. The CDR3 is made up of 14 amino acids. Germline CDR1 reads LGHDT; CDR2 reads YNNKEL (reference sequence). For TCRbeta, the library was prepared with unique molecular identifiers. A single record per CDR3 protein comes from TCRdb applying MiXCR to the PCR reads. The sample includes about 980,000 distinct CDR3 sequences, around 30% of them seen just once. Remarks on this clonotype: Its antigen is unknown.

The chain uses TRBV3-1 and TRBJ2-5, with D possibly being TRBD1 (6 bases). The clonotype comes from a boy under two years old who had a stem cell transplant for SCID, so the T cells may come from the graft donor. The sequences come from PBMCs, mostly from graft donor cells, collected 360 days after TCRalphabeta/CD19-depleted stem cell transplant. In nucleotides, the CDR3 is TGTGCCAGCATGAACAGGGTTCGGCAAGAGACCCAGTACTTC. It is translated as CASMNRVRQETQYF.